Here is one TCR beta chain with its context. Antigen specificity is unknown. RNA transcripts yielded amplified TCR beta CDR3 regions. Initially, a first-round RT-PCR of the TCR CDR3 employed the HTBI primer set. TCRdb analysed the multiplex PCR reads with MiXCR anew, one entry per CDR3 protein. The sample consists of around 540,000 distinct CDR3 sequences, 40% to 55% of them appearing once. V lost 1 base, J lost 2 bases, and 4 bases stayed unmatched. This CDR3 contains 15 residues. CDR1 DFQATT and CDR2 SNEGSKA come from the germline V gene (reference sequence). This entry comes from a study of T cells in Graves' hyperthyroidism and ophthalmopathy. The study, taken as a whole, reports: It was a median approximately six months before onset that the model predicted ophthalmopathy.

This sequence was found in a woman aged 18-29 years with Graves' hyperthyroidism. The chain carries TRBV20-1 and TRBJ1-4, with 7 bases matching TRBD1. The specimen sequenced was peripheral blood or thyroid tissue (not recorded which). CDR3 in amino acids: CSARGGTVTNEKLFF. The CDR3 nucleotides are TGCAGTGCTAGAGGGGGGACAGTGACTAATGAAAAACTGTTTTTT.